This T cell receptor beta chain was documented in a study of T cell responses to AZD1222 COVID-19 vaccine. Across the study: Pooled samples include second doses given at about 4 or 12 weeks.

A word on this clone: What it recognizes is unknown.

Study-wide points: Repertoires were obtained solely post-peak T cell response.

This CDR3 has 13 residues. J lost 2 bases, V lost 4 bases, and 1 base had no gene match. CDR1 and CDR2 from the germline V gene are LGHDT and YNNKEL (reference sequence). Method: immunoSEQ multiplex PCR; TCRdb's copy keeps in-frame clones and lacks some. This table has more than 110,000 clones, over 85% appearing once. The specimen comprised peripheral blood, sampled on day 0 of AZD1222 vaccination. The receptor was isolated from an adult in good health. The chain has TRBV3-1 (or the pseudogene TRBV3-2) and TRBJ1-2; TRBD1 matches 7 bases. CDR3 nucleotides: TGTGCCAGCAGCCGGGACAGAAACTATGGCTACACCTTC. This gives the protein CASSRDRNYGYTF.